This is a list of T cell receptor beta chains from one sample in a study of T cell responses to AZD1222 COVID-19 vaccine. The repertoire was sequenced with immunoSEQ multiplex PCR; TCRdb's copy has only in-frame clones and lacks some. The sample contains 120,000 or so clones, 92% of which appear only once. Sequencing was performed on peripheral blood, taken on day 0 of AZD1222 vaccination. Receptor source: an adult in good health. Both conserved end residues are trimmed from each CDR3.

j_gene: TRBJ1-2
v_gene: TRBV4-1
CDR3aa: ASSPYSGQGGADGYT

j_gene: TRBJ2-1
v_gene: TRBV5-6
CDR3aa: ASSPWSGDEQF

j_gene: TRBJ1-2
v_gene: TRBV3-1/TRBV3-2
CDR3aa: ASSQGTTGAYGYT

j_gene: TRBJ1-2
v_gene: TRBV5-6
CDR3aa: ASSRLRDSFRFYGYT

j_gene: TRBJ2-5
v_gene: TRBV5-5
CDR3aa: ASSLAGPLGETQY

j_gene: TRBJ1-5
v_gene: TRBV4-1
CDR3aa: ASSLDRVGNQPQH

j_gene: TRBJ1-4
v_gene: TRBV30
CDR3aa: AWSVGGLGEKLF

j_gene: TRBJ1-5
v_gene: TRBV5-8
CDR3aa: ASTTGTGLRNQPQH

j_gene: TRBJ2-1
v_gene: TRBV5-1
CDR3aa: ASTRTSGSSSHEQF

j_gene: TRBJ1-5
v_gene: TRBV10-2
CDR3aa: ASSEQYQPQH

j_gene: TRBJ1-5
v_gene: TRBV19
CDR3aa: ASSIGPYQPQH

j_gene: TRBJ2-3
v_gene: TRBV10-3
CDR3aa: AISPSGRSTDTQY

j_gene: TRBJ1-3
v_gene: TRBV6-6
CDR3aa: ASSMGQGSSGNTIY

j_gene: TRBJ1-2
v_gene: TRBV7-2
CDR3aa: ASSQQLNYGYT

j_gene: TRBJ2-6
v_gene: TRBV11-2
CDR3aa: ASSGGGLAEISGANVLT

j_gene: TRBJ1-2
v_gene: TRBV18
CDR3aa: ASSPGWSGYT

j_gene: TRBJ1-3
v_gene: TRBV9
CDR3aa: ASSVTGHSGNTIY

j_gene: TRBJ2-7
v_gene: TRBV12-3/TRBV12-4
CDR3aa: ASSHLGEEQY

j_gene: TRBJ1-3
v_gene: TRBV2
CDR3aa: ASSEARQSLSGNTIY

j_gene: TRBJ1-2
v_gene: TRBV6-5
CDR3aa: ASSPPGQNYGYT

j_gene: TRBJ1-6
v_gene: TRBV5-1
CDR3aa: ASSLVSSTSGSPLH

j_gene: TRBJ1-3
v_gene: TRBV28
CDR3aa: ASSLAGTGLPSGNTIY

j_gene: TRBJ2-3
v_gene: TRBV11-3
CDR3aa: ASSLTGHTDTQY

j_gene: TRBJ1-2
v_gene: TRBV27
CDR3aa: ASSLYVDYYGYT

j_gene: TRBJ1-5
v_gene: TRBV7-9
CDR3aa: ASSLRGGGQPQH

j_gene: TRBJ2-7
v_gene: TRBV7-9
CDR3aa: ASSLSGGEQY

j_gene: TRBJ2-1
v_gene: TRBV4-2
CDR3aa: ASSVSGSQVNEQF

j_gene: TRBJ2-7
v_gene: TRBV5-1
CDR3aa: ASSSGLSWGSYEQY

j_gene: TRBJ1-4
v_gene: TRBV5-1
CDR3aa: ASSPVPGQGQDEKLF

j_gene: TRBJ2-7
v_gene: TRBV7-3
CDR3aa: ASSLQGGNEQY

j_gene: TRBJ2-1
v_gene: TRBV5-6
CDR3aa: ASSLEVTGGPRNEQF

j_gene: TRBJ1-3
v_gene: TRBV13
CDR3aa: ASSLTVASSGNTIY

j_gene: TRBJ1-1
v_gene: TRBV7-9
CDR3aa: ASSLVVPEAF